The 5 T cell receptor beta chains in this list originate from one sample, sequenced in a study of T-cell memory formation after mild COVID-19. TCRdb passed the 5' RACE reads through MiXCR, listing each CDR3 protein once. Among under 150,000 distinct CDR3 sequences listed, about 17% were seen once. Sequenced: PBMCs or a T cell subset sorted from them (not recorded which). These receptors were collected from an adult woman who had mild COVID-19 (a few samples of this study predate the infection). Cell type and time point are not known.

The V gene is TRBV4-2, the J gene TRBJ2-3; perhaps TRBD2 as D (6 bases). CDR1 and CDR2 (germline): LGHNA, YNFKEQ. Trimming shortened V by 6 bases and J by 0 bases, and 16 bases separated the two germline ends. The CDR3 contains 16 residues. The CDR3 region is CASSQNAGSSTDTQYF. The CDR3 nucleotides are TGTGCCAGCAGTCAAAACGCCGGGAGTAGCACAGATACGCAGTATTTT.

There are a few counts of this clonotype. This chain uses TRBV12-3 or TRBV12-4 with TRBJ1-2; TRBD1 matches at 7 bases. The CDR3 has 15 residues. V lost 4 bases to trimming and J lost 2 bases; unmatched junction nucleotides: 7. The CDR3 DNA is TGTGCCAGCAGTTCCCGGGACAGCAAAAACTATGGCTACACCTTC. Translation gives CASSSRDSKNYGYTF.

This clonotype has a count of ten or more. This rearrangement joins TRBV5-1 to TRBJ2-7, with 7 positions matching TRBD2. This CDR3 has 14 residues. CDR1 is SGHRS and CDR2 is YFSETQ in the germline V gene. V gave up 6 bases and J gave up 5 bases; unmatched junction bases: 11. The CDR3 DNA follows: TGCGCCAGCACCCCTGGAGCGGGAAACGACGAGCAGTACTTC. It codes for CASTPGAGNDEQYF.

The chain has TRBV7-9 and TRBJ1-1; D gene unclear. This CDR3 comprises 12 residues. V dropped 3 bases and J dropped 4 bases, with 6 bases sitting between them. The germline CDR1 and CDR2 sequences are SEHNR and FQNEAQ (reference sequence). This CDR3 reads CASSLGSTEAFF. The CDR3 DNA follows: TGTGCCAGCAGCTTGGGGAGCACTGAAGCTTTCTTT.

The gene calls are TRBV5-4 and TRBJ2-3, with D possibly matching TRBD2 (7 bases). V lost 2 bases, J lost 0 bases, and 19 bases lay in between. The CDR3 has 18 residues. CDR1 SGHNT and CDR2 YYREEE come from the germline V gene (reference sequence). The DNA for the CDR3 is TGTGCCAGCAGCTTTAGGACGCTTAGGGGGGGCAGCACAGATACGCAGTATTTT. Protein product: CASSFRTLRGGSTDTQYF.